This TCR beta chain was observed in a study of technical replicates of blood from a few donors. Sequencing used immunoSEQ multiplex PCR; TCRdb keeps in-frame clones, though not all of them. The table has tens of thousands of clones, approximately 94% seen once. V lost 7 bases to trimming and J lost 6 bases; unmatched junction nucleotides: 7. The CDR3 spans 15 residues. CDR1 and CDR2 (germline): LGHNA, YNFKEQ. What was sequenced was T cells isolated from PBMCs. This sequence joins TRBV4-2 and TRBJ2-2; 11 bases map to TRBD1. This sequence was found in a human donor in good health. CDR3 sequence (DNA): TGTGCCAGCAACCATCCGGGACAGGGGGCCGGGGAGCTGTTTTTT. It encodes CASNHPGQGAGELFF.